A selection of T cell receptor beta chains follows, all from one sample in a study of identical twins. One entry per CDR3 protein, called by TCRdb with MiXCR from the 5' RACE reads. The sample has about 480,000 distinct CDR3 sequences, more than 13% seen once. The sample was also linked to a second study, of yellow fever vaccine responses in identical twins.

The specimen sequenced was CD4+ T cells sorted from blood. These receptors originate from a young woman in good health. CDR3s include the opening cysteine and the closing phenylalanine or tryptophan. Fields, in order: J gene, CDR3 length, D gene, clone size, V gene, CDR3 protein, CDR3 DNA. A D gene is named only where the DNA matches it firmly. Clone size is shown for a subset of rows, as once, few, many or a class of expanded clone.

>TRBJ2-3|15|.|.|TRBV28
CASSLVGGFTDTQYF
TGTGCCAGCAGTTTAGTCGGGGGATTCACAGATACGCAGTATTTT
>TRBJ2-7|16|TRBD2|many|TRBV7-2
CASSPGLAGSSYEQYF
TGTGCCAGCAGCCCGGGACTAGCGGGGAGCTCCTACGAGCAGTACTTC
>TRBJ1-2|14|TRBD1|.|TRBV7-2
CASSGRQGNYGYTF
TGTGCCAGCAGCGGAAGACAGGGAAACTATGGCTACACCTTC
>TRBJ2-5|14|.|many|TRBV15
CATSRPTSGETQYF
TGTGCCACCAGCAGACCGACCTCAGGGGAGACCCAGTACTTC
>TRBJ2-7|16|.|few|TRBV12-3/TRBV12-4
CASSLGLTGEENEQYF
TGTGCCAGCAGTTTAGGATTAACAGGGGAGGAAAACGAGCAGTACTTC
>TRBJ2-7|16|TRBD1|.|TRBV9
CASSQMRRDRSYEQYF
TGTGCCAGCAGCCAAATGCGCCGGGACAGGTCCTACGAGCAGTACTTC
>TRBJ2-5|11|.|.|TRBV29-1
CSVGGYGTQYF
TGCAGCGTTGGGGGATATGGGACCCAGTACTTC
>TRBJ2-3|15|.|few|TRBV6-2/TRBV6-3
CASSHASSSTDTQYF
TGTGCCAGCAGCCACGCTAGCAGCAGCACAGATACGCAGTATTTT
>TRBJ2-5|16|TRBD2|.|TRBV5-5
CASSPQAGGIQETQYF
TGTGCCAGCAGCCCCCAAGCGGGGGGGATTCAAGAGACCCAGTACTTC
>TRBJ2-7|14|.|.|TRBV9
CASSVTYGPNEQYF
TGTGCCAGCAGCGTGACATATGGTCCTAACGAGCAGTACTTC
>TRBJ2-3|13|.|few|TRBV5-6
CASSFIRADTQYF
TGTGCCAGCAGCTTTATAAGAGCAGATACGCAGTATTTT
>TRBJ2-7|14|.|.|TRBV2
CASVPRDGPYEQYF
TGTGCCAGCGTCCCCCGGGACGGTCCCTACGAGCAGTACTTC
>TRBJ1-5|16|.|.|TRBV5-1
CASSLDPDGSNQPQHF
TGCGCCAGCAGCTTGGACCCCGACGGTAGCAATCAGCCCCAGCATTTT
>TRBJ2-1|16|TRBD2|.|TRBV7-6
CASSLKGGGGANEQFF
TGTGCCAGCAGCTTAAAGGGTGGCGGGGGGGCCAATGAGCAGTTCTTC
>TRBJ1-2|13|TRBD1|.|TRBV6-2/TRBV6-3
CASSRDRSYGYTF
TGTGCCAGCAGTCGGGACAGGTCCTATGGCTACACCTTC
>TRBJ2-7|15|TRBD2|.|TRBV10-3
CAISGQAGGTYEQYF
TGTGCCATCAGTGGCCAAGCGGGGGGGACCTACGAGCAGTACTTC
>TRBJ2-5|14|.|few|TRBV9
CASSVGGVGETQYF
TGTGCCAGCAGCGTAGGTGGAGTTGGAGAGACCCAGTACTTC
>TRBJ2-1|18|.|few|TRBV28
CASSSKVWMGTFYNEQFF
TGTGCCAGCAGTTCCAAAGTTTGGATGGGGACGTTTTACAATGAGCAGTTCTTC
>TRBJ1-1|12|.|few|TRBV10-3
CAIRLREIRAFF
TGTGCCATCAGGCTTCGGGAGATCCGGGCTTTCTTT
>TRBJ2-5|15|TRBD2|.|TRBV4-3
CASSRNRLARETQYF
TGCGCCAGCAGCCGCAATAGACTAGCGAGGGAGACCCAGTACTTC
>TRBJ2-1|17|TRBD2|.|TRBV12-5
CASGSNTGLEAYNEQFF
TGTGCTAGTGGATCCAACACGGGACTAGAGGCCTACAATGAGCAGTTCTTC
>TRBJ2-2|14|TRBD1|.|TRBV29-1
CSVAQGADTGELFF
TGCAGCGTCGCTCAGGGGGCGGACACCGGGGAGCTGTTTTTT
>TRBJ1-3|14|.|many|TRBV7-9
CASSLTAPPNTIYF
TGTGCCAGCAGCTTAACGGCCCCCCCTAACACCATATATTTT
>TRBJ2-7|14|TRBD1|.|TRBV7-9
CASSLRQGRSEQYF
TGTGCCAGCAGCCTACGACAGGGGAGGAGCGAGCAGTACTTC
>TRBJ2-7|15|TRBD2|.|TRBV18
CASSPPTSGGYEQYF
TGTGCCAGCTCACCACCGACTAGCGGGGGATACGAGCAGTACTTC
>TRBJ2-3|16|TRBD2|.|TRBV5-1
CASRRYSGGITDTQYF
TGCGCCAGCAGACGATATAGCGGGGGCATCACAGATACGCAGTATTTT
>TRBJ2-5|16|.|few|TRBV4-3
CASSQVFQDSQETQYF
TGCGCCAGCAGCCAAGTTTTCCAGGACTCGCAAGAGACCCAGTACTTC
>TRBJ2-3|13|.|many|TRBV12-3/TRBV12-4
CASSLLGADTQYF
TGTGCCAGCAGTTTATTGGGGGCGGATACGCAGTATTTT
>TRBJ2-1|13|TRBD1|many|TRBV29-1
CSAGTGGRNEQFF
TGCAGCGCAGGGACAGGGGGCAGGAATGAGCAGTTCTTC
>TRBJ2-3|14|.|few|TRBV7-2
CASSFRQVTDTQYF
TGTGCCAGCAGTTTCAGGCAGGTCACAGATACGCAGTATTTT
>TRBJ2-5|13|.|few|TRBV30
CAWSTRGTETQYF
TGTGCCTGGAGTACCCGGGGGACGGAGACCCAGTACTTC
>TRBJ1-2|14|.|few|TRBV12-3/TRBV12-4
CASSLWGIGDGYTF
TGTGCCAGCAGTTTATGGGGAATAGGCGATGGCTACACCTTC
>TRBJ2-7|17|TRBD2|.|TRBV18
CASSPPTGSSGSSEQYF
TGTGCCAGCTCACCCCCCACGGGATCTAGCGGGAGCAGCGAGCAGTACTTC
>TRBJ2-3|18|TRBD1|.|TRBV11-3
CASSPGTGGQPSTDTQYF
TGTGCCAGCAGCCCCGGGACAGGGGGCCAACCTAGCACAGATACGCAGTATTTT
>TRBJ2-1|15|TRBD2|.|TRBV28
CASILDGGSYNEQFF
TGTGCCAGTATCCTGGACGGGGGGTCCTACAATGAGCAGTTCTTC
>TRBJ2-3|15|TRBD2|few|TRBV28
CASSGAGGASDTQYF
TGTGCCAGCAGCGGGGCCGGGGGGGCCTCAGATACGCAGTATTTT
>TRBJ2-1|19|.|few|TRBV4-3
CASSQELTSVWGAYNEQFF
TGCGCCAGCAGCCAAGAATTGACTTCAGTATGGGGAGCATACAATGAGCAGTTCTTC
>TRBJ2-3|14|TRBD2|.|TRBV20-1
CSAPSGGYTDTQYF
TGCAGTGCCCCTAGCGGGGGATACACAGATACGCAGTATTTT
>TRBJ2-2|15|.|.|TRBV7-2
CASSLYPEYTGELFF
TGTGCCAGCAGCTTATACCCCGAATACACCGGGGAGCTGTTTTTT
>TRBJ2-1|14|TRBD2|.|TRBV6-2/TRBV6-3
CASSVAGGGNEQFF
TGTGCCAGCAGCGTAGCGGGAGGGGGCAATGAGCAGTTCTTC
>TRBJ2-3|11|.|many|TRBV12-3/TRBV12-4
CASSSKDTQYF
TGTGCCAGCAGTTCAAAAGATACGCAGTATTTT
>TRBJ2-7|16|.|many|TRBV12-3/TRBV12-4
CASNSRGRTNPYEQYF
TGTGCCAGCAACTCTCGGGGGAGGACAAATCCCTACGAGCAGTACTTC
>TRBJ2-1|13|.|few|TRBV4-2
CASSPVAHNEQFF
TGTGCCAGCAGCCCTGTAGCGCACAATGAGCAGTTCTTC
>TRBJ2-1|17|TRBD2|few|TRBV27
CASSLLSGRALYNEQFF
TGTGCCAGCAGTTTGCTCAGCGGGAGGGCTCTGTACAATGAGCAGTTCTTC
>TRBJ1-5|18|TRBD1|.|TRBV19
CATSLRGQGPFSNQPQHF
TGTGCCACCTCCTTAAGGGGACAGGGGCCCTTTAGCAATCAGCCCCAGCATTTT
>TRBJ2-2|13|.|many|TRBV12-3/TRBV12-4
CASRATNTGELFF
TGTGCCAGCCGCGCGACGAACACCGGGGAGCTGTTTTTT
>TRBJ2-7|15|.|many|TRBV3-1
CASSQDGTAYDEQYF
TGTGCCAGCAGCCAAGATGGAACAGCCTACGACGAGCAGTACTTC
>TRBJ2-7|13|TRBD1|few|TRBV7-7
CASARDRDGEQYF
TGTGCTAGCGCCCGGGACAGGGACGGCGAGCAGTACTTC
>TRBJ2-5|15|TRBD2|.|TRBV12-3/TRBV12-4
CASTPGTSSQETQYF
TGTGCCAGCACCCCCGGGACTAGCTCCCAAGAGACCCAGTACTTC
>TRBJ2-7|13|.|.|TRBV5-1
CASRKTSLYEQYF
TGCGCCAGCAGGAAAACGTCCCTCTACGAGCAGTACTTC